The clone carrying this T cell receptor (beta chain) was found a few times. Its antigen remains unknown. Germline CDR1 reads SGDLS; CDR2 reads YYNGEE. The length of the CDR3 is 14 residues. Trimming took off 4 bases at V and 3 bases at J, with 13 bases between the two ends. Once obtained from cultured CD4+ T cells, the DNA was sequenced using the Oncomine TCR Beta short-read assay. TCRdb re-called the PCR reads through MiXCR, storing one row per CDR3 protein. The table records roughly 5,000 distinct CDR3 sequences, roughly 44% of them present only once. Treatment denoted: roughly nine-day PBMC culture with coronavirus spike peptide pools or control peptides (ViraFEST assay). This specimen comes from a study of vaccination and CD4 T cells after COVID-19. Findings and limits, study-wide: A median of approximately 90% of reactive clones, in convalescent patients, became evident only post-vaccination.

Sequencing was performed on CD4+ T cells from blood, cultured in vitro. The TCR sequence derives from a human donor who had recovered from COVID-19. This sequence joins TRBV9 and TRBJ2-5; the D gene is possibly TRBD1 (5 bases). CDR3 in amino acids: CASSHNGHKETQYF. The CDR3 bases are TGTGCCAGCAGCCACAACGGACACAAAGAGACCCAGTACTTC.